This record looks at one T cell receptor (beta chain) sequence and its context. Its antigen is still unknown. Each cDNA held unique molecular identifiers, and template switching gave it a universal primer site. TCRdb reanalysed the 5' RACE reads using MiXCR and keeps one entry per CDR3 protein. The sample has about 1.7 million distinct CDR3 sequences; about 31% are singletons. Healthy Caucasians made up all donors. The data originate from a study of identical twins. Study results and limitations: Fewer insertions marked abundant cord blood beta clonotypes; young adult naive trended weakly, memory not at all.

The source material was cord blood. This TCR came from a newborn girl in good health.

CDR3 in DNA: TGTGCCAGCAGTGAGGCCCTGACTAGCGGCTACAATGAGCAGTTCTTC. It translates to CASSEALTSGYNEQFF. The V gene is TRBV6-1, the J gene TRBJ2-1; 9 nucleotides agree with TRBD2. This CDR3 is built from 16 residues. With 3 bases clipped from V and 3 bases from J, the junction kept 6 bases outside the gene matches. Germline V gene sequence: CDR1 MNHNS, CDR2 SASEGT.